This record looks at one TCR beta chain sequence and its context. V lost 0 bases to trimming and J lost 7 bases, with 13 bases between them. The CDR3 is 14 amino acids. From germline, CDR1 is LNHNV and CDR2 YYDKDF (reference sequence). Sequenced by immunoSEQ multiplex PCR; TCRdb stores in-frame clones only, minus some. The table lists around 1,300 clones, roughly 65% of them singletons, with roughly 19% in the top ten. Indicated treatment: randomized to nivolumab then ipilimumab (arm A) or the reverse (arm B). Sorted cells were live CD3+CD8+, lacking CD19 and CD56, from PBMCs. These data belong to a study of sequential checkpoint blockade in melanoma.

The source material was CD8+ T cells sorted from blood (inferred from file names), sampled from a patient given nivolumab and ipilimumab in sequence. The clonotype originates from a human patient with melanoma. Some clones in this sample may be carry-over from other donors' samples. V usage is TRBV15 and J usage is TRBJ2-7; weak D call: TRBD1 (5 bases). DNA for the CDR3: TGTGCCACCAGCAGAGAGTTTCAGGGTGATGAGCAGTACTTC. This codes for CATSREFQGDEQYF.